The clone carrying this T cell receptor (beta chain) is a singleton in its sample. Its antigen is as yet unknown. The entry originates in a study of tumor-infiltrating lymphocytes in localized non-small cell lung cancer. At the level of the study: From each patient, both tumor and uninvolved lung, non-adjacent to tumor, were sampled. Study-wide points: T-cell fraction did not differ between immunotypes IM1 and IM2. Technical variation could not be separated from intratumor heterogeneity here. Tumors had more T cell infiltration than uninvolved lung, per TCRbeta sequencing and CD3 counts.

Data came from immunoSEQ multiplex PCR; TCRdb stores just in-frame clones and leaves some out. The sample lists roughly 15,000 clones, around two thirds occurring once. V was trimmed by 0 bases and J by 10 bases, leaving 16 bases between them. The germline V gene encodes CDR1 SGHVS and CDR2 FNYEAQ. The CDR3 loop spans 15 amino acids. This clonotype was sampled from a human donor with non-small cell lung cancer. Specimen: uninvolved lung tissue not adjacent to the tumor. The chain joins TRBV7-6 to TRBJ2-1, with D perhaps matching TRBD1 or TRBD2 (5 bases each). CDR3 in DNA: TGTGCCAGCAGCTTAGCCGCTGGGACGTGGGTCGAGCAGTTCTTC. Its translation: CASSLAAGTWVEQFF.